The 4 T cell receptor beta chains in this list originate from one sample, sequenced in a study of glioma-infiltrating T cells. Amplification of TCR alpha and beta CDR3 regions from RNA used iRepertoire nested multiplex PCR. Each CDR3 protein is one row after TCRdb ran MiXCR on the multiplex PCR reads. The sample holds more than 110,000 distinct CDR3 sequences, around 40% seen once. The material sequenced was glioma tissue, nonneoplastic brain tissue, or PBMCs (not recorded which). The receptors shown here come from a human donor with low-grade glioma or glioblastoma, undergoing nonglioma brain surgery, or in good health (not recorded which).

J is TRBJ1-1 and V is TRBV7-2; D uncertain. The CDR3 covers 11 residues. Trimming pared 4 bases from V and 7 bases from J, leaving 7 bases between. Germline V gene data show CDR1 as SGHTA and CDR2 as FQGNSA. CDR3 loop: CASSSVGEAFF. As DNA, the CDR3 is TGTGCCAGCAGCTCAGTTGGTGAAGCTTTCTTT.

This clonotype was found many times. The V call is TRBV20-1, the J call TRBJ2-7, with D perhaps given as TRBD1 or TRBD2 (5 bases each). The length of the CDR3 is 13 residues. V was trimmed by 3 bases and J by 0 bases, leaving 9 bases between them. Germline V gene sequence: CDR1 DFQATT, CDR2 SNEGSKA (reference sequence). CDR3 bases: TGCAGTGCTAGTCGGGGCTTCTCCTACGAGCAGTACTTC. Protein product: CSASRGFSYEQYF.

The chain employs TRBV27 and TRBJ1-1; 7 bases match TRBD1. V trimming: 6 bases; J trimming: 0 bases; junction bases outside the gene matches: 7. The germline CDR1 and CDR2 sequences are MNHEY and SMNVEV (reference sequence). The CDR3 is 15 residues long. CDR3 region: CASRSGTAMNTEAFF. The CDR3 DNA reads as TGTGCCAGCAGGAGTGGGACAGCTATGAACACTGAAGCTTTCTTT.

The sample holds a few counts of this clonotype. The CDR3 region is CSAGRQGYEQYF. The CDR3 nucleotides are TGCAGTGCTGGACGACAGGGTTACGAGCAGTACTTC. V usage is TRBV20-1 and J usage is TRBJ2-7; 7 bases fit TRBD1. This CDR3 has 12 amino acids. The V segment lost 5 bases and the J segment 4 bases; nucleotides outside the gene matches: 5. Germline CDR1 DFQATT, CDR2 SNEGSKA (reference sequence).